The T cell receptor (beta chain) described here comes from a study of a mutant IDH1 vaccine in newly diagnosed glioma. General study findings and limits: Vaccine-induced immune responses occurred in 93.3% of patients.

Details on this clone: Its antigen remains unidentified.

The trim removed 3 bases at V and 4 bases at J, leaving 4 bases unmatched. The CDR3 is 14 amino acids. Germline V gene sequence: CDR1 SGDLS, CDR2 YYNGEE. Here immunoSEQ multiplex PCR was the method, and the copy in TCRdb shows in-frame clones only, minus some. Here the sample spans about 55,000 clones, under 90% being singletons. Time point given: week 23, last vaccination. Vaccine doses each comprised 300 ug of mutant IDH1 20-mer peptide, with topical imiquimod. Diagnosis in the donors showed new WHO grade 3 or 4 astrocytomas that were IDH1-mutant and ATRX-lost. Sequenced here: PBMCs, sampled from a glioma patient whose treatment included an IDH1 peptide vaccine. This chain links TRBV9 with TRBJ2-1; TRBD1 aligns across 7 bases. This clonotype was sampled from a man between 40 and 49 years old with glioma. CDR3 residues: CASSEGDSYNEQFF. CDR3 DNA: TGTGCCAGCAGCGAGGGGGACAGTTACAATGAGCAGTTCTTC. The variable domain in full, completed from reference TRBV9 and TRBJ2-1, reads DSGVTQTPKHLITATGQRVTLRCSPRSGDLSVYWYQQSLDQGLQFLIQYYNGEERAKGNILERFSAQQFPDLHSELNLSSLELGDSALYFCASSEGDSYNEQFFGPGTRLTVL.